This is a list of T cell receptor beta chains from one sample in a study of blood T cell repertoires in COVID-19. Data came from immunoSEQ multiplex PCR; TCRdb stores just in-frame clones and leaves some out. The sample has about 140,000 clones, around 88% seen once; the top ten hold about 4.7%. Sequenced: peripheral blood. These receptors originate from a human donor in a cohort sampled during active COVID-19. Each CDR3 is given with its conserved first and last residue. The D gene is left open where the match is weak. Expanded clones are given a class, and other clones once, few, many or no size at all.

V gene	D gene	J gene	clone size	CDR3 protein	CDR3 DNA
TRBV2	.	TRBJ1-2	.	CASSMPRGGGYGYTF	TGTGCCAGCAGTATGCCCCGGGGCGGGGGCTATGGCTACACCTTC
TRBV5-1	.	TRBJ2-7	.	CASSLGHSRLGLGYEQYF	TGCGCCAGCAGCTTGGGCCATTCCCGGTTGGGACTGGGCTACGAGCAGTACTTC
TRBV18	TRBD1	TRBJ2-7	once	CASSAETGGASYEQYF	TGTGCCAGCTCAGCCGAAACAGGGGGCGCCTCCTACGAGCAGTACTTC
TRBV9	.	TRBJ1-6	few	CASSPPGLNSPLHF	TGTGCCAGCAGCCCCCCGGGGTTAAATTCACCCCTCCACTTT
TRBV29-1	.	TRBJ2-5	.	CSESQVLGETQYF	TGCAGCGAGTCACAGGTTCTCGGGGAGACCCAGTACTTC
TRBV7-9	TRBD1	TRBJ2-1	.	CASSPPRDRGLRQFF	TGTGCCAGCAGCCCCCCCCGCGACAGGGGGCTACGGCAGTTCTTC
TRBV7-9	TRBD1	TRBJ1-2	.	CASSLAQGVGYTF	TGTGCCAGCAGCTTAGCGCAGGGGGTTGGCTACACCTTC
TRBV3-1/TRBV3-2	TRBD1	TRBJ1-4	.	CASSPLAGQGGELTTNEKLFF	TGTGCCAGCAGCCCCCTTGCCGGACAGGGTGGAGAGCTGACAACTAATGAAAAACTGTTTTTT
TRBV19	TRBD1	TRBJ1-1	.	CASSIGGTGTEAFF	TGTGCCAGTAGTATAGGCGGGACAGGCACTGAAGCTTTCTTT
TRBV9	.	TRBJ1-6	.	CASSVDSISPLHF	TGTGCCAGCAGCGTAGACAGTATTTCACCCCTCCACTTT
TRBV12-3/TRBV12-4	.	TRBJ1-1	.	CASIQGYTEAFF	TGTGCCAGCATTCAGGGGTATACTGAAGCTTTCTTT
TRBV18	TRBD2	TRBJ2-1	.	CASSPPLAEDSYNEQFF	TGTGCCAGCTCACCACCCCTAGCGGAGGACTCCTACAATGAGCAGTTCTTC
TRBV2	TRBD2	TRBJ2-3	few	CASSEGRTSGVVGTDTQYF	TGTGCCAGCAGTGAAGGCCGGACTAGCGGGGTGGTGGGCACAGATACGCAGTATTTT
TRBV30	.	TRBJ2-7	.	CAWTKTLVHEQYF	TGTGCCTGGACAAAGACCCTAGTGCACGAGCAGTACTTC
TRBV11-3	.	TRBJ2-1	.	CASSLGGTRGINEQFF	TGTGCCAGCAGCTTAGGGGGGACACGAGGGATAAATGAGCAGTTCTTC
TRBV7-5	.	TRBJ2-3	.	CVGRGPRLAGGRTDTQYF	TGTGTGGGGAGAGGACCTAGACTAGCGGGGGGACGCACAGATACGCAGTATTTT
TRBV5-4	TRBD1	TRBJ2-7	.	CASSWGQGLLTRDEQYF	TGTGCCAGCAGCTGGGGACAGGGGCTGCTTACTCGAGACGAGCAGTACTTC
TRBV7-2	TRBD1	TRBJ1-1	.	CASRIAGQKIEAFF	TGTGCCAGCAGGATAGCGGGACAGAAGATTGAAGCTTTCTTT
TRBV9	.	TRBJ1-1	.	CASSVAVLPGHRRGNERTEAFF	TGTGCCAGCAGCGTAGCGGTACTACCGGGACACCGAAGAGGCAACGAACGCACTGAAGCTTTCTTT
TRBV6-1	.	TRBJ2-2	.	CASSEHRSPTGELFF	TGTGCCAGCAGTGAGCACAGGAGTCCCACCGGGGAGCTGTTTTTT
TRBV4-2	TRBD2	TRBJ2-1	.	CASSPQAGAGREQFF	TGTGCCAGCAGCCCTCAAGCGGGAGCCGGTCGTGAGCAGTTCTTC
TRBV13	.	TRBJ2-3	.	CASSLRWVAADTQYF	TGTGCCAGCAGCTTGCGGTGGGTAGCCGCAGATACGCAGTATTTT
TRBV11-2	TRBD1	TRBJ2-7	.	CASSSYRGGYEQYF	TGTGCCAGCAGCTCCTACAGGGGTGGCTACGAGCAGTACTTC
TRBV10-3	.	TRBJ1-1	.	CAITAGLNTEAFF	TGTGCCATCACGGCTGGGCTGAACACTGAAGCTTTCTTT
TRBV19	TRBD1	TRBJ2-1	few	CASVGQGYNEQFF	TGTGCCAGTGTCGGACAGGGCTACAATGAGCAGTTCTTC
TRBV19	TRBD2	TRBJ2-2	.	CASSRTSGGAITGELFF	TGTGCCAGTAGTCGGACTAGCGGGGGGGCGATCACCGGGGAGCTGTTTTTT
TRBV4-1	TRBD1	TRBJ2-7	.	CASSHPPDLGQGLGEQYF	TGCGCCAGCAGCCACCCACCTGACCTGGGACAGGGTCTAGGAGAGCAGTACTTC
TRBV10-2	TRBD2	TRBJ2-3	.	CASVRTRKDTDTQYF	TGCGCCAGCGTACGGACTAGAAAGGACACAGATACGCAGTATTTT
TRBV19	.	TRBJ1-5	.	CASSDAGRVDGPQHF	TGTGCCAGTAGTGACGCGGGACGGGTAGATGGGCCCCAGCATTTT
TRBV4-1	.	TRBJ1-5	once	CASSQDMFGGRGNQPQHF	TGCGCCAGCAGCCAAGATATGTTCGGGGGAAGGGGCAATCAGCCCCAGCATTTT
TRBV9	.	TRBJ1-6	.	CASSGYGGPLHF	TGTGCCAGCAGCGGGTATGGAGGGCCCCTCCACTTT
TRBV10-3	.	TRBJ1-1	.	CAIKAAGMNTEAFF	TGTGCCATCAAGGCGGCAGGGATGAACACTGAAGCTTTCTTT
TRBV27	.	TRBJ1-1	once	CASSFRWNTEAFF	TGTGCCAGCAGTTTTCGGTGGAACACTGAAGCTTTCTTT
TRBV5-1	.	TRBJ2-3	.	CASSLRQGGGDTQYF	TGCGCCAGCAGCTTGAGACAGGGAGGTGGAGATACGCAGTATTTT
TRBV5-6	TRBD2	TRBJ2-1	.	CASSLGGTNWFGEQFF	TGTGCCAGCAGCTTGGGGGGGACTAATTGGTTTGGTGAGCAGTTCTTC
TRBV18	.	TRBJ1-1	once	CASSPFSLTTEAFF	TGTGCCAGCTCACCCTTTAGCCTAACAACTGAAGCTTTCTTT
TRBV7-9	TRBD1	TRBJ1-4	once	CASSQTGTGREKLFF	TGTGCCAGCAGCCAAACCGGGACAGGGCGTGAAAAACTGTTTTTT
TRBV12-3/TRBV12-4	.	TRBJ2-7	once	CASSALAGYEQYF	TGTGCCAGCAGTGCCCTCGCGGGCTACGAGCAGTACTTC
TRBV5-5	.	TRBJ2-5	.	CASSSLGGPGETQYF	TGTGCCAGCAGCTCGTTGGGGGGGCCCGGAGAGACCCAGTACTTC
TRBV7-8	TRBD2	TRBJ2-7	.	CASSRGLAGGLSYEQYF	TGTGCCAGCAGCCGAGGACTAGCGGGGGGCCTATCCTACGAGCAGTACTTC
TRBV9	TRBD1	TRBJ1-4	.	CASSVTGRGAEKLFF	TGTGCCAGCAGCGTAACAGGCAGGGGGGCTGAAAAACTGTTTTTT
TRBV5-1	TRBD1	TRBJ2-7	.	CASSLYRGSEQYF	TGCGCCAGCAGCCTATACAGGGGAAGCGAGCAGTACTTC
TRBV9	.	TRBJ1-1	.	CASGGGTEAFF	TGTGCCAGCGGCGGAGGGACTGAAGCTTTCTTT
TRBV6-2/TRBV6-3	.	TRBJ2-7	once	CASSFQRTPPGEQYF	TGTGCCAGCAGTTTCCAAAGGACTCCCCCGGGGGAGCAGTACTTC
TRBV9	.	TRBJ2-1	few	CASSVDRNNEQFF	TGTGCCAGCAGCGTAGACAGGAACAATGAGCAGTTCTTC
TRBV7-8	.	TRBJ2-3	.	CASSLFLMSLRTDTQYF	TGTGCCAGCAGCTTATTCTTAATGTCTCTCCGCACAGATACGCAGTATTTT
TRBV29-1	.	TRBJ2-6	.	CSVELSSVSGANVLTF	TGCAGCGTTGAGCTCAGTTCTGTCTCTGGGGCCAACGTCCTGACTTTC
TRBV18	.	TRBJ1-1	.	CASSPELGTEAFF	TGTGCCAGCTCACCAGAGCTAGGCACTGAAGCTTTCTTT
TRBV30	.	TRBJ2-7	.	CAWSAPRDPSPYGQYF	TGTGCCTGGAGTGCCCCTCGGGATCCCTCCCCCTACGGGCAGTACTTC
TRBV7-9	.	TRBJ1-6	.	CASSLVSGRASPLHF	TGTGCCAGCAGCTTAGTTTCTGGCAGGGCTTCACCCCTCCACTTT